This T cell receptor beta chain originates from a study of OX40 agonist ivuxolimab in advanced cancers. TCRdb keeps only in-frame clones here, not all; method: immunoSEQ multiplex PCR. The sample yields around 69,000 clones, 85% to 90% seen once. Overall study results and limits: Among patients with partial responses at 0.1-3.0 mg/kg, clonal expansion was among the lowest. There was clonal expansion of CD4+ and CD8+ blood T cells by week 6 at 0.1 to 3.0 mg/kg. Antigen specificity was not determined for the expanded peripheral T cells.

This clone was picked up one time. Its specificity is not known. The germline V gene has CDR1 SGHVS and CDR2 FNYEAQ. V shed 0 bases and J shed 2 bases, with 9 bases lying between them. The CDR3 covers 15 residues. The sampling schedule covered blood at baseline, cycle 4 day 1, and cycle 7 day 1. The rearrangement uses TRBV7-6 and TRBJ2-3, with D maybe TRBD2 (6 bases). Sequenced here: CD4+ or CD8+ T cells sorted from blood, sampled in a trial of the OX40 agonist ivuxolimab. The TCR comes from an adult with an advanced solid tumor such as melanoma, head and neck, liver or kidney cancer. The CDR3 spells CASSLAQGLTDTQYF. CDR3 sequence (DNA): TGTGCCAGCAGCTTAGCGCAGGGACTCACAGATACGCAGTATTTT.